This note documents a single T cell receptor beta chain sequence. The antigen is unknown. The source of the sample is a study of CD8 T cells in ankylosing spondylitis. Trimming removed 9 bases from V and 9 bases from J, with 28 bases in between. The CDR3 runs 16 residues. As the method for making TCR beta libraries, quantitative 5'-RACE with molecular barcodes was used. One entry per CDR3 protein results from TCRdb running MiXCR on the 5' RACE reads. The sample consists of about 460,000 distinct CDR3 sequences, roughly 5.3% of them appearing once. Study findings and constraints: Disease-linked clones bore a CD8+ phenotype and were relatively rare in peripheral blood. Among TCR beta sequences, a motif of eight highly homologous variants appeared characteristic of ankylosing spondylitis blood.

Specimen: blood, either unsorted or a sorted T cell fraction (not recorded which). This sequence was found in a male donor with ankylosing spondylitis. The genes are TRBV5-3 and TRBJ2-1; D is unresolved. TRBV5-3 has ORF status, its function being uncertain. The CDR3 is CAISPGLPSRVSEQFF. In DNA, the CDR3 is TGTGCCATCAGCCCTGGGCTCCCCTCCCGGGTAAGTGAGCAGTTCTTC.